The 28 T cell receptor beta chains below come from one sample, sequenced in a study of T cell repertoires in cytomegalovirus infection. TCRdb re-derived calls from the reads in MiXCR, one entry per CDR3 protein. The sample has about 450,000 distinct CDR3 sequences, approximately 31% seen once. Sequenced material: PBMCs. All receptors derive from a human donor in good health (CMV status not recorded). Some clones in this sample may be carry-over from other donors' samples.

This clonotype was observed a few times. The gene calls are TRBV2 and TRBJ1-1; 9 bases are shared with TRBD1. CDR3 length: 13 residues. Germline V gene lookup returns CDR1 SNHLY and CDR2 FYNNEI. V lost 6 bases to trimming and J lost 4 bases; unmatched junction nucleotides: 3. CDR3 nucleotide sequence: TGTGCCAGCAGGGAGACAGGGGGCACTGAAGCTTTCTTT. Protein sequence: CASRETGGTEAFF.

This clonotype was seen at least ten times. The chain is built from TRBV7-2 and TRBJ2-1, with no clear D. Trimming cost V 3 bases and J 8 bases, with 14 bases left between them. Germline-derived CDR1 and CDR2 are SGHTA and FQGNSA. This CDR3 is 14 amino acids long. The CDR3 DNA sequence: TGTGCCAGCAGCTTGCTCTCTAGAATCGATGAGCAGTTCTTC. Protein product: CASSLLSRIDEQFF.

The chain employs TRBV19 and TRBJ2-1; 10 bases align to TRBD1. The CDR3 consists of 16 residues. Trimming cost V 4 bases and J 0 bases; bases outside gene matches: 3. CDR1 is LNHDA, CDR2 SQIVND, per germline (reference sequence). The CDR3 protein is CASSTTGGSSYNEQFF. The CDR3 bases are TGTGCCAGTAGTACGACAGGGGGCAGCTCCTACAATGAGCAGTTCTTC.

J is TRBJ2-1 and V is TRBV4-3, with D possibly matching TRBD2 (7 bases). V lost 4 bases and J 4 bases, leaving 20 bases between the germline ends. Germline CDR1 reads LGHNA; CDR2 reads YSLEER. The CDR3 length is 17 residues. CDR3 DNA sequence: TGCGCCAGCAGCCTAGGGGGAGGGGGGGGCGGGTACAATGAGCAGTTCTTC. Translation: CASSLGGGGGGYNEQFF.

This clonotype was found many times. This chain links TRBV12-3 or TRBV12-4 with TRBJ1-5; D uncertain. V was clipped by 7 bases and J by 6 bases, with 22 bases between them. The CDR3 is 16 residues long. The CDR3 reads CASTKDHKGTSQPQHF. The CDR3 DNA follows: TGTGCCAGCACCAAAGACCACAAAGGAACGTCTCAGCCCCAGCATTTT.

This chain uses TRBV7-3 with TRBJ2-3, with 9 positions matching TRBD1. V lost 4 bases, J lost 2 bases, and 10 bases stayed unmatched. Germline V gives CDR1 SGHTA, CDR2 FQGTGA. The CDR3 covers 17 residues. The CDR3 sequence: CASSYPGTGTNTDTQYF. The CDR3 DNA reads TGTGCCAGCAGCTATCCTGGGACAGGGACTAACACAGATACGCAGTATTTT.

The chain combines TRBV5-6 with TRBJ1-5; D ambiguous. Between the trimmed V and J ends, which lost 0 bases and 0 bases, there was a span of 7 bases. Germline V lookup: CDR1 SGHDT, CDR2 YYEEEE. The CDR3 sequence is 15 residues long. CDR3 amino acids: CASSLGAYSNQPQHF. The CDR3 region has the DNA TGTGCCAGCAGCTTGGGAGCTTATAGCAATCAGCCCCAGCATTTT.

V and J are TRBV6-1 and TRBJ2-5; 7 nucleotides agree with TRBD1. The CDR3 runs 15 residues. The junction had 12 bases not matched to a gene; V was cut back by 6 bases and J by 5 bases. Germline V gene lookup returns CDR1 MNHNS and CDR2 SASEGT. In nucleotides, the CDR3 is TGTGCCAGCAGCGGTGCCTCGACAGGGATGGAGACCCAGTACTTC. Amino acids: CASSGASTGMETQYF.

The sample holds a few counts of this clonotype. The chain recombines TRBV20-1 with TRBJ2-7; 8 bases fit TRBD2. The CDR3 has 13 residues. J gave up 2 bases and V 4 bases, and 4 bases lay outside the gene matches. Germline V CDR1 and CDR2: DFQATT, SNEGSKA (reference sequence). The CDR3 DNA reads TGCAGTGCTAAGCGGGGGCCCACCTACGAGCAGTACTTC. Translating it yields CSAKRGPTYEQYF.

The chain carries TRBV6-6 and TRBJ1-2; 7 nucleotides match TRBD1. Trimming took 0 bases from V and 8 from J; bases not matched to a gene: 6. Looked up from germline, CDR1 is MNHNY and CDR2 is SVGAGI (reference sequence). This CDR3 has 14 amino acids. CDR3: CASSYSKGAEGYTF. The CDR3 DNA is TGTGCCAGCAGTTACTCGAAGGGGGCGGAGGGCTACACCTTC.

The chain recombines TRBV12-3 or TRBV12-4 with TRBJ2-7; tentatively, D is TRBD1 or TRBD2 (5 bases each). Trimming shortened V by 3 bases and J by 2 bases, and 20 bases separated the two germline ends. The CDR3 sequence is 17 residues long. This CDR3 is CASSFSLHRDGAYEQYF. CDR3 DNA: TGTGCCAGCAGTTTCTCGCTCCACCGGGACGGAGCCTACGAGCAGTACTTC.

Here the CDR3 reads CSVEVPWTESGNTIYF. The CDR3 bases are TGCAGCGTTGAAGTGCCCTGGACGGAGTCTGGAAACACCATATATTTT. The chain has TRBV29-1 and TRBJ1-3; no clear D gene. Germline V gene lookup returns CDR1 SQVTM and CDR2 ANQGSEA. The CDR3 is made up of 16 amino acids. V was clipped by 1 base and J by 1 base, with 14 bases between them.

The V call is TRBV20-1, the J call TRBJ2-3, with 8 bases identical to TRBD1. Trimming cost V 0 bases and J 4 bases; bases outside gene matches: 3. The length of the CDR3 is 14 residues. CDR1 is DFQATT and CDR2 is SNEGSKA in the germline V gene (reference sequence). CDR3 protein: CSARDQGAADTQYF. The CDR3 DNA sequence: TGCAGTGCTAGAGATCAGGGGGCTGCAGATACGCAGTATTTT.

This clonotype was observed a handful of times. This chain uses TRBV28 with TRBJ2-2; TRBD1 agrees at 8 bases. The CDR3 runs 15 residues. V lost 2 bases, J lost 5 bases, and 4 bases stayed unmatched. Germline values: CDR1 MDHEN, CDR2 SYDVKM. The CDR3 bases are TGTGCCAGCAGTTTACAGGGGGCGCCGACCGGGGAGCTGTTTTTT. Protein product: CASSLQGAPTGELFF.

The chain's CDR3 is CAISPGVTEAFF. CDR3 bases: TGTGCCATCAGTCCAGGGGTTACTGAAGCTTTCTTT. The gene calls are TRBV10-3 and TRBJ1-1, with TRBD1 as a possible D gene (6 bases). V lost 5 bases and J 5 bases, leaving 9 bases between the germline ends. The length of the CDR3 is 12 residues. Germline V gives CDR1 ENHRY, CDR2 SYGVKD.

This clonotype was seen more than once but under ten times. This chain links TRBV12-3 or TRBV12-4 with TRBJ2-2, with 7 bases that match TRBD1. Trimming took 4 bases from V and 6 from J; bases not matched to a gene: 5. The CDR3 sequence is 14 residues long. The CDR3 DNA reads as TGTGCCAGCAGTTCGGACACAGGGGCCGGGGAGCTGTTTTTT. Encoded protein: CASSSDTGAGELFF.

This clonotype came up a few times. The rearrangement joins TRBV20-1 to TRBJ2-3; 8 bases are a match to TRBD2. The trim removed 1 base at V and 2 bases at J, leaving 11 bases unmatched. The germline CDR1 and CDR2 sequences are DFQATT and SNEGSKA (reference sequence). The length of the CDR3 is 17 residues. The CDR3 loop reads CSARVGAGAPNTDTQYF. The CDR3 DNA is TGCAGTGCTAGAGTGGGAGCGGGGGCCCCCAACACAGATACGCAGTATTTT.

V gene TRBV19 combines with J gene TRBJ2-7; no clear D gene. Germline-derived CDR1 and CDR2 are LNHDA and SQIVND (reference sequence). Trimming removed 3 bases from V and 1 base from J, with 10 bases in between. The CDR3 runs 14 residues. The CDR3 here is CASSIADGSYEQYF. CDR3 coding DNA: TGTGCCAGTAGTATCGCGGACGGTTCCTACGAGCAGTACTTC.

The chain employs TRBV10-2 and TRBJ2-7; 10 bases fit TRBD1. CDR1 is WSHSY and CDR2 is SAAADI in the germline V gene. Unmatched junction bases numbered 10, after V lost 2 bases and J lost 6 bases. CDR3 length: 16 residues. CDR3 nucleotides: TGCGCCAGCAGTGAGCCTCGGGACAGGGGTGGGAGCGAGCAGTACTTC. This sequence encodes CASSEPRDRGGSEQYF.

CDR3 in DNA: TGTGCCAGCAGCGTAGAGGGACAAGAGACCCAGTACTTC. Protein product: CASSVEGQETQYF. The gene calls are TRBV9 and TRBJ2-5; D is unclear. This CDR3 comprises 13 residues. Trimming left V 0 bases short and J 2 bases short, with 5 bases between. Germline values: CDR1 SGDLS, CDR2 YYNGEE.

This clonotype showed up just a few times. The gene calls are TRBV19 and TRBJ1-5; maybe TRBD1 (6 bases). V was cut by 10 bases and J by 6 bases, with 22 bases left in between. This CDR3 is built from 15 residues. CDR1 and CDR2 from the germline V gene are LNHDA and SQIVND (reference sequence). The CDR3 DNA reads as TGTGCCACCCGATCTCGGACAGTCTCACGTCAGCCCCAGCATTTT. This encodes CATRSRTVSRQPQHF.

In nucleotides, the CDR3 is TGTGCCAGCAGTGAAAATAGGCGTCAGCCCCAGCATTTT. Translating it yields CASSENRRQPQHF. The rearrangement links TRBV6-1 to TRBJ1-5; no reliable D call. The CDR3 length is 13 residues. The V and J ends lost 2 bases and 6 bases respectively, with 8 bases between them. Germline loops: CDR1 MNHNS, CDR2 SASEGT.

This clonotype was seen only a few times. This chain joins TRBV19 and TRBJ1-5; D is unresolved. Germline-derived CDR1 and CDR2 are LNHDA and SQIVND (reference sequence). This CDR3 is built from 13 residues. V dropped 3 bases and J dropped 6 bases, with 9 bases sitting between them. The CDR3 sequence is CASSMWGGQPQHF. In nucleotides, the CDR3 is TGTGCCAGTAGTATGTGGGGAGGTCAGCCCCAGCATTTT.

This clonotype has just one count. The chain couples TRBV20-1 to TRBJ2-7; TRBD2 matches at 13 bases. Germline CDR1 and CDR2: DFQATT and SNEGSKA (reference sequence). This CDR3 is 16 amino acids long. Germline trimming cut 6 bases from V and 4 bases from J; bases unmatched to any gene: 12. The CDR3 reads CSATGLAGAPGYEQYF. The CDR3 DNA reads as TGCAGTGCGACTGGACTAGCGGGGGCCCCCGGTTACGAGCAGTACTTC.

In regard to this clonotype: The germline gene is not matched at one end of the junction; a read error may be the cause. This sequence joins TRBV6-1 and TRBJ2-1, with TRBD1 matching 8 bases. Germline lookup yields CDR1 MNHNS and CDR2 SASEGT. The CDR3 contains 14 residues. CDR3 region: CDSSYGGQGNEQFF. The CDR3 coding sequence is TGTGACAGCAGTTACGGAGGACAGGGTAATGAGCAGTTCTTC.

Of note for this clonotype: In this CDR3 the conserved last residue, phenylalanine or tryptophan, is missing, so a read error is likely. The DNA is left out, because the CDR3 cannot be placed on it with certainty; the CDR3 is given as TCRdb lists it. The chain employs TRBV6-6 and TRBJ1-1. 12 amino acids form the CDR3, both terminal residues included. CDR1 is MNHNY and CDR2 is SVGAGI in the germline V gene (reference sequence). The CDR3 sequence is CASSYSKTEALV.

This rearrangement joins TRBV6-2 or TRBV6-3 to TRBJ1-5; D possibly corresponds to TRBD1 (5 bases). Trimming cost V 2 bases and J 4 bases, with 12 bases left between them. The CDR3 has 15 amino acids. CDR1 is MNHEY, CDR2 SVGEGT, per germline. This CDR3 is CASSYLGGGNQPQHF. The CDR3 bases are TGTGCCAGCAGTTACCTAGGCGGGGGGAATCAGCCCCAGCATTTT.

About this clonotype itself: At one boundary the junction diverges from the germline segment, which might be a read error. This sequence joins TRBV12-3 or TRBV12-4 and TRBJ2-5; D is uncertain. This CDR3 is built from 14 residues. CDR3 sequence (DNA): TGTGCCAGAAGTTTGGGGTCAGGCCAAGAGACCCAGTACTTC. Encoded protein: CARSLGSGQETQYF.